This T cell receptor (beta chain) was sequenced during a study of shared clonotypes between healthy human individuals. Study summary: Each donor's CD4 naive and CD4 memory cells filled three plates apiece, CD8 naive two, and CD8 memory one.

The CDR3 is 14 residues long. Germline V CDR1 and CDR2: MDHEN, SYDVKM. V was cut by 2 bases and J by 5 bases, with 12 bases left in between. An even split of each subset's genomic DNA across several immunoSEQ plates was performed. Sequencing was performed with immunoSEQ multiplex PCR; in TCRdb, only in-frame clones are kept and a portion is missing. Among about 610,000 clones, almost 97% were seen once, and the ten largest hold 0.057%. As to this clone: Its target is not known.

Whole-study results and caveats: Some naive CD4 clonotypes, around 4.7%, turned up in common across four donors. Only a few donors were included, so the genetic and exposure-history diversity represented was limited.

The source is a woman aged 25 to 39 in good health. The chain employs TRBV28 and TRBJ2-5; the D gene could be TRBD1 or TRBD2 (5 bases each). The specimen sequenced was naive CD4+ T cells sorted from blood. The subset: CD45RA+ positively selected. The CDR3 DNA is TGTGCCAGCAGTTTACTGGGGGAGTGGGAGACCCAGTACTTC. Protein: CASSLLGEWETQYF.